These 5 T cell receptor beta chains originate from one sample sequenced in a study of CD8 T cells in ankylosing spondylitis. In TCRdb, the 5' RACE reads were re-called with MiXCR into one record per CDR3 protein. The table has roughly 180,000 distinct CDR3 sequences, over 10% seen once. The sequenced sample was blood, either unsorted or a sorted T cell fraction (not recorded which). These receptors were collected from a female donor with ankylosing spondylitis or in good health (not recorded which).

This clonotype appeared many times. The V gene is TRBV7-9, the J gene TRBJ2-1, with TRBD2 matching 10 bases. The J segment lost 7 bases and the V segment lost 4 bases, leaving 10 bases of the junction unmatched. Germline loops: CDR1 SEHNR, CDR2 FQNEAQ (reference sequence). The CDR3 covers 16 residues. CDR3 amino acids: CASSSSLAGATNEQFF. DNA for the CDR3: TGTGCCAGCAGCTCCTCCCTAGCGGGAGCGACTAATGAGCAGTTCTTC.

Worth noting for this clonotype: A single base separates this from a much larger clone, so it may be a read error. This chain uses TRBV6-1 with TRBJ1-2; 9 nucleotides align to TRBD1. The CDR3 loop spans 16 amino acids. Germline values: CDR1 MNHNS, CDR2 SASEGT. The DNA for the CDR3 is TGTGTCAGCAGTGAAGTTTTGGGACAGGGAACCTATGGCTACACCTTC. Encoded protein: CVSSEVLGQGTYGYTF.

Points on this clonotype: A read error may be the cause here, since a much bigger clone is one base away. V usage is TRBV4-3 and J usage is TRBJ1-2; D is undetermined. CDR3 size: 16 residues. Germline V gene sequence: CDR1 LGHNA, CDR2 YSLEER. In nucleotides, the CDR3 is TGCACCAGCAGCCAAGGATACTCAGTGGATTTCGATGGCTACACCTTC. It translates to CTSSQGYSVDFDGYTF.

This clonotype has ten or more counts. This chain links TRBV20-1 with TRBJ1-5, with 10 bases matching TRBD1. Germline V gene lookup returns CDR1 DFQATT and CDR2 SNEGSKA (reference sequence). V trimming: 1 base; J trimming: 6 bases; junction bases outside the gene matches: 6. CDR3 length: 15 residues. CDR3 protein: CSARVQTGGPQPQHF. DNA of the CDR3: TGCAGTGCTAGAGTGCAGACAGGGGGCCCTCAGCCCCAGCATTTT.

In this sample, this clonotype turned up a few times. The chain has TRBV3-1 and TRBJ1-2; D is uncertain. The V gene's germline CDR1 is LGHDT and CDR2 YNNKEL (reference sequence). This CDR3 comprises 14 residues. V lost 0 bases, J lost 8 bases, and 13 bases lay in between. CDR3 in amino acids: CASSQDPRADGYTF. In DNA, the CDR3 is TGTGCCAGCAGCCAAGATCCGAGAGCGGACGGCTACACCTTC.